The rows below give T cell receptor beta chains drawn from one sample of a study of regulatory T cells in long-lasting Graves disease. TCRdb analysed the multiplex PCR reads with MiXCR anew, one entry per CDR3 protein. The table shows 350,000 to 450,000 distinct CDR3 sequences, with more than 13% occurring only once. This sample also belongs to another study, concerning T cells in Graves' hyperthyroidism and ophthalmopathy.

The sample in question was peripheral blood mononuclear cells (PBMCs), obtained at new diagnosis, from a patient treated with antithyroid drugs. The receptors here all came from a woman aged 30 to 39 with Graves disease. The CDR3 runs from the conserved cysteine through the conserved F or W. Fields, in order: J gene, V gene, D gene, clone size, CDR3 protein, CDR3 DNA. A D gene is named only where the DNA matches it firmly. Size is omitted from some rows. Given values are once, few, many or a class for expanded clones.

>TRBJ2-3|TRBV4-2|TRBD1|few
CASSQDLRTGQTDTQYF
TGTGCCAGCAGCCAAGATTTACGGACAGGGCAAACAGATACGCAGTATTTT
>TRBJ2-3|TRBV25-1|TRBD2|many
CASSSKREGRDTQYF
TGTGCCAGCAGCTCCAAGCGGGAGGGTCGAGATACGCAGTATTTT
>TRBJ2-5|TRBV6-2/TRBV6-3|TRBD2|many
CASTPGLAKETQYF
TGTGCCAGCACCCCAGGACTAGCGAAAGAGACCCAGTACTTC
>TRBJ1-4|TRBV6-1|TRBD1|NA
CASILHPGTANEKLFF
TGTGCCAGCATCCTACATCCCGGGACAGCGAATGAAAAACTGTTTTTT
>TRBJ2-5|TRBV2|TRBD1|few
CAIGTDQETQYF
TGTGCCATCGGGACAGACCAAGAGACCCAGTACTTC
>TRBJ2-2|TRBV12-3/TRBV12-4|NA|few
CASSFLGGGKAGELFF
TGTGCCAGCAGTTTTTTGGGGGGTGGAAAAGCCGGGGAGCTGTTTTTT
>TRBJ2-7|TRBV6-1|TRBD1|NA
CASSPSQSPGTGAYEQYF
TGTGCCAGCAGTCCATCCCAGTCCCCGGGGACAGGGGCCTACGAGCAGTACTTC
>TRBJ1-1|TRBV2|NA|many
CASKIFRENTEAFF
TGTGCCAGCAAGATTTTCAGGGAGAACACTGAAGCTTTCTTT
>TRBJ2-1|TRBV5-1|TRBD2|many
CASSFPAGANEQFF
TGCGCCAGCAGCTTTCCAGCGGGAGCGAATGAGCAGTTCTTC
>TRBJ2-7|TRBV27|NA|many
CASSISPPQQGVPHEQYF
TGTGCCAGCAGTATATCCCCCCCCCAACAGGGTGTCCCCCACGAGCAGTACTTC
>TRBJ2-7|TRBV7-9|TRBD1|many
CASSSTGTGREQYF
TGTGCCAGCAGCTCTACCGGGACAGGGCGCGAGCAGTACTTC
>TRBJ2-5|TRBV7-8|TRBD1|NA
CASSPRRDREGQETQYF
TGTGCCAGCAGCCCGCGGCGGGACAGGGAGGGCCAAGAGACCCAGTACTTC
>TRBJ1-5|TRBV10-2|NA|few
CASSHSDSNQPQHF
TGCGCCAGCAGTCACAGCGATAGCAATCAGCCCCAGCATTTT
>TRBJ1-1|TRBV11-2|NA|many
CASSLKRNTEAFF
TGTGCCAGCAGCTTAAAGAGAAACACTGAAGCTTTCTTT
>TRBJ1-3|TRBV5-1|TRBD1|NA
CASSLAPTGGRFPNTIYF
TGCGCCAGCAGCTTGGCCCCGACAGGGGGCCGTTTCCCAAACACCATATATTTT